Below are 23 T cell receptor beta chains sequenced from a single sample in a study of post-analysis software for immune sequencing data. Findings and limits, study-wide: In patients, TRBV5-6, TRBV5-1 and TRBV20-1 belonged to about five TRBV segments found more frequently than in controls.

The library was made from cDNA and included unique molecular identifiers. TCRdb re-called the PCR reads with MiXCR, one entry per CDR3 protein. The sample yields some 260,000 distinct CDR3 sequences, 36% seen once. No antigen is known for these receptors. The material sequenced was blood. The receptors were gathered from a girl aged 10 to 17 with multiple sclerosis.

The rearrangement uses TRBV18 and TRBJ2-5; no clear D. Germline values: CDR1 KGHSH, CDR2 LQKENI. The CDR3 has 17 residues. V was pared by 4 bases and J by 3 bases, with 21 bases between. CDR3 in amino acids: CASSRQPVPRGEETQYF. In DNA form, the CDR3 reads TGTGCCAGCTCACGACAACCCGTCCCCAGAGGTGAAGAGACCCAGTACTTC. Looking up the rest from reference TRBV18 and TRBJ2-5 gives the full variable domain: NAGVMQNPRHLVRRRGQEARLRCSPMKGHSHVYWYRQLPEEGLKFMVYLQKENIIDESGMPKERFSAEFPKEGPSILRIQQVVRGDSAAYFCASSRQPVPRGEETQYFGPGTRLLVL.

The genes are TRBV20-1 and TRBJ2-1, with 8 bases fitting TRBD2. V lost 3 bases, J lost 4 bases, and 11 bases stayed unmatched. CDR1 is DFQATT, CDR2 SNEGSKA, per germline (reference sequence). This CDR3 contains 16 residues. CDR3 residues: CSARDPRAGGYNEQFF. The CDR3 DNA is TGCAGTGCTAGGGACCCACGGGCGGGGGGTTACAATGAGCAGTTCTTC.

The chain carries TRBV7-2 and TRBJ2-1, with 9 bases lining up with TRBD2. The junction had 9 bases not matched to a gene; V was cut back by 1 base and J by 8 bases. Germline loops: CDR1 SGHTA, CDR2 FQGNSA. CDR3 size: 16 residues. The CDR3: CASSLVLGGGADEQFF. The CDR3 DNA reads TGTGCCAGCAGCTTAGTGCTTGGCGGGGGGGCAGATGAGCAGTTCTTC. Looking up the rest from reference TRBV7-2 and TRBJ2-1 gives the full variable domain: GAGVSQSPSNKVTEKGKDVELRCDPISGHTALYWYRQSLGQGLEFLIYFQGNSAPDKSGLPSDRFSAERTGGSVSTLTIQRTQQEDSAVYLCASSLVLGGGADEQFFGPGTRLTVL.

This chain joins TRBV14 and TRBJ1-4, with unresolved D. Trimming removed 0 bases at V and 10 bases at J, with 9 bases between. CDR3 length equals 13 residues. CDR1 and CDR2 (germline): SGHDN, FVKESK. CDR3 sequence: CASSQDLDGKLFF. DNA of the CDR3: TGTGCCAGCAGCCAAGATCTCGACGGAAAACTGTTTTTT.

Points on this clonotype: A much larger clone differs from this one at a single base, so this may be a read error. This chain joins TRBV20-1 and TRBJ2-7; the D gene is possibly TRBD2 (6 bases). V dropped 0 bases and J dropped 7 bases, with 22 bases sitting between them. The length of the CDR3 is 16 residues. CDR1 and CDR2 (germline): DFQATT, SNEGSKA (reference sequence). Here the CDR3 reads CSARDSSGLRQDEQYF. The CDR3 coding sequence is TGCAGTGCTAGAGATTCTTCGGGACTCCGGCAAGATGAGCAGTACTTC.

This clonotype was observed many times. The chain employs TRBV20-1 and TRBJ2-1; D uncertain. V was clipped by 2 bases and J by 4 bases, with 6 bases between them. Germline CDR1 is DFQATT and CDR2 is SNEGSKA (reference sequence). The CDR3 covers 12 residues. The CDR3 coding sequence is TGCAGTGCTAGACCCGCGTACAATGAGCAGTTCTTC. As protein: CSARPAYNEQFF.

This clonotype was counted ten times or more. The V gene is TRBV3-1, the J gene TRBJ2-4; TRBD2 matches at 7 bases. Germline V lookup: CDR1 LGHDT, CDR2 YNNKEL (reference sequence). With 0 bases clipped from V and 9 bases from J, the junction kept 14 bases outside the gene matches. This CDR3 has 17 amino acids. CDR3 sequence: CASSQDAWRGGGGIQYF. The CDR3 region has the DNA TGTGCCAGCAGCCAAGATGCCTGGCGGGGCGGCGGGGGCATTCAGTACTTC. Full variable domain (remainder filled in from reference TRBV3-1 and TRBJ2-4): DTAVSQTPKYLVTQMGNDKSIKCEQNLGHDTMYWYKQDSKKFLKIMFSYNNKELIINETVPNRFSPKSPDKAHLNLHINSLELGDSAVYFCASSQDAWRGGGGIQYFGAGTRLSVL.

The chain has TRBV15 and TRBJ2-3, with 7 bases matching TRBD1. The junction had 11 bases not matched to a gene; V was cut back by 3 bases and J by 5 bases. Germline values: CDR1 LNHNV, CDR2 YYDKDF (reference sequence). The CDR3 consists of 16 residues. The CDR3 region is CATSRPTGHREDTQYF. DNA of the CDR3: TGTGCCACCAGCAGGCCGACAGGGCATCGGGAAGATACGCAGTATTTT.

This clonotype turned up a few times. This chain connects TRBV24-1 to TRBJ1-2; no firm D call. The ends were cut back, 6 bases at V and 6 bases at J, with 16 bases in the middle. The CDR3 has 14 amino acids. Germline CDR1 KGHDR, CDR2 SFDVKD. In DNA form, the CDR3 reads TGTGCCACCAGTAGACCGGAGGAAAAGAATGGCTACACCTTC. Its translation is CATSRPEEKNGYTF.

Of note for this clonotype: A much larger clone differs from this one at a single base, so this may be a read error. The rearrangement uses TRBV20-1 and TRBJ2-7; 16 bases fit TRBD2. Germline CDR1 DFQATT, CDR2 SNEGSKA (reference sequence). The CDR3 covers 13 residues. V lost 5 bases, J lost 11 bases, and 6 bases stayed unmatched. The CDR3 sequence is CSAGPGLAGGEYF. CDR3 nucleotide sequence: TGCAGTGCTGGACCGGGACTAGCGGGAGGGGAGTACTTC.

The chain joins TRBV6-5 to TRBJ1-2; D ambiguous. V was clipped by 10 bases and J by 6 bases, with 15 bases between them. The germline V gene encodes CDR1 MNHEY and CDR2 SVGAGI. CDR3 length: 12 residues. CDR3 in amino acids: CATESVRNGYTF. The DNA for the CDR3 is TGTGCCACCGAATCTGTGAGGAATGGCTACACCTTC.

This clonotype has at least ten counts. This chain joins TRBV5-1 and TRBJ2-1; D is ambiguous. Trimming left V 0 bases short and J 5 bases short, with 9 bases between. Germline-derived CDR1 and CDR2 are SGHRS and YFSETQ. The CDR3 covers 14 residues. CDR3 in DNA: TGCGCCAGCAGCTTGGAGGCTATAAACAATGAGCAGTTCTTC. Encoded protein: CASSLEAINNEQFF.

This clonotype was counted ten times or more. This chain connects TRBV6-2 or TRBV6-3 to TRBJ2-6; 9 bases match TRBD1. This CDR3 spans 20 amino acids. Trimming at V came to 0 bases and at J to 0 bases, leaving 9 bases not matched to a gene. Per germline, CDR1 MNHEY and CDR2 SVGEGT. CDR3 loop: CASSYSISGTGTSGANVLTF. CDR3 coding DNA: TGTGCCAGCAGTTACTCGATCTCCGGGACAGGGACCTCTGGGGCCAACGTCCTGACTTTC.

This clonotype came up many times. The rearrangement uses TRBV2 and TRBJ2-7, with 7 nucleotides matching TRBD1. CDR3 length: 12 residues. CDR1 is SNHLY and CDR2 is FYNNEI in the germline V gene. V lost 4 bases, J lost 4 bases, and 1 base stayed unmatched. The CDR3 sequence is CASSVQGYEQYF. In nucleotides, the CDR3 is TGTGCCAGCAGTGTACAGGGGTACGAGCAGTACTTC.

The CDR3 reads CASSEPPGSGQFF. Here the CDR3 DNA reads TGTGCCAGCAGTGAACCCCCGGGCAGTGGGCAGTTCTTC. The V gene is TRBV25-1, the J gene TRBJ2-1; D is undetermined. V lost 2 bases to trimming and J lost 12 bases, with 14 bases between them. Germline assignment: CDR1 MGHDK and CDR2 SYGVNS. This CDR3 contains 13 residues.

The V gene is TRBV5-1, the J gene TRBJ2-4; 10 nucleotides match TRBD1. The CDR3 is 13 amino acids. The germline gives CDR1 SGHRS, CDR2 YFSETQ. The V and J ends lost 4 bases and 13 bases, in that order; junction bases with no gene match: 8. The CDR3 sequence: CASSPGTGAMQYF. The CDR3 DNA reads TGCGCCAGCAGCCCCGGGACAGGGGCGATGCAGTACTTC.

The J gene is TRBJ1-2, the V gene TRBV12-3 or TRBV12-4, with D tentatively TRBD1 (5 bases). With 7 bases removed from V and 2 bases from J, the gap between germline ends came to 23 bases. The CDR3 has 17 amino acids. As DNA, the CDR3 is TGTGCCAGCATGGGTCAGGGAGAATCCCAAGCCAACTATGGCTACACCTTC. Protein sequence: CASMGQGESQANYGYTF.

This clonotype was recorded once. The rearrangement joins TRBV11-1 to TRBJ2-5, with D unresolved. V gave up 0 bases and J gave up 2 bases, with 13 bases separating them. Looked up from germline, CDR1 is SGHAT and CDR2 is FQDESV (reference sequence). This CDR3 has 16 amino acids. CDR3 coding DNA: TGTGCCAGCAGCTTAGCCTCCGGATACGCTCAAGAGACCCAGTACTTC. Translated: CASSLASGYAQETQYF.

This clonotype was counted ten times or more. The V gene is TRBV7-2, the J gene TRBJ2-5, with no clear D. Trimming took off 5 bases at V and 5 bases at J, with 15 bases between the two ends. This CDR3 is 14 amino acids long. Germline-derived CDR1 and CDR2 are SGHTA and FQGNSA. The CDR3 loop reads CASSLLDYLETQYF. For the CDR3, the DNA is TGTGCCAGCAGCCTGCTGGATTACCTTGAGACCCAGTACTTC.

The chain is built from TRBV5-1 and TRBJ2-1, with D perhaps TRBD2 (5 bases). CDR3 length equals 14 residues. The germline V and J ends were trimmed by 7 bases and 0 bases, with 11 bases remaining between them. CDR1 and CDR2 (germline): SGHRS, YFSETQ. The CDR3 loop reads CASQREISYNEQFF. In nucleotides, the CDR3 is TGCGCCAGCCAAAGGGAGATCTCCTACAATGAGCAGTTCTTC.

The gene calls are TRBV12-3 or TRBV12-4 and TRBJ2-6, with 8 bases lining up with TRBD1. Losses at the gene ends were 11 bases for V and 3 bases for J; bases not matched to a gene: 9. The CDR3 length is 15 residues. The CDR3 loop is CARNPTGVGANVLTF. In nucleotides, the CDR3 is TGTGCCCGCAATCCGACAGGGGTTGGGGCCAACGTCCTGACTTTC.

The chain combines TRBV7-3 with TRBJ2-1, with 10 bases that match TRBD2. With 0 bases clipped from V and 4 bases from J, the junction kept 3 bases outside the gene matches. The CDR3 spans 16 residues. Germline CDR1 reads SGHTA; CDR2 reads FQGTGA. CDR3 sequence: CASSLTELAGYNEQFF. CDR3 bases: TGTGCCAGCAGCTTAACGGAACTAGCGGGGTACAATGAGCAGTTCTTC.

This clonotype was found a few times. In nucleotides, the CDR3 is TGTGCCAGCAGCTTAGCGCCGACAGGGGGCACAGATACGCAGTATTTT. The encoded protein is CASSLAPTGGTDTQYF. The J gene is TRBJ2-3, the V gene TRBV7-8; TRBD1 matches 8 bases. The length of the CDR3 is 16 residues. Per germline, CDR1 SGHVS and CDR2 FQNEAQ. Trimming removed 0 bases from V and 1 base from J; junction bases left unmatched: 3.